Reported below is one T cell receptor (beta chain). The sample belongs to a study of blood T cell repertoires in COVID-19. Study overall: The analysed material was cDNA or gDNA that came from T cells, B-cell-depleted T cells, or PBMCs.

Germline V gene data show CDR1 as SGHTA and CDR2 as FQGNSA. With 6 bases removed from V and 6 bases from J, the gap between germline ends came to 21 bases. CDR3 size: 15 residues. Profiled with immunoSEQ multiplex PCR; TCRdb holds only in-frame clones, not every one. The table records over 250,000 clones, approximately 86% of them present only once. The chain uses TRBV7-2 and TRBJ2-7, with D tentatively TRBD2 (6 bases). Sequencing input: PBMCs or T cells enriched from blood (not recorded which). This receptor was identified in a woman aged 30 to 39 who had recovered from COVID-19. This chain's CDR3 is CASSRNLASRSEQYF. The DNA of the CDR3 is TGTGCCAGCAGTCGGAACCTAGCGAGCCGGTCCGAGCAGTACTTC.